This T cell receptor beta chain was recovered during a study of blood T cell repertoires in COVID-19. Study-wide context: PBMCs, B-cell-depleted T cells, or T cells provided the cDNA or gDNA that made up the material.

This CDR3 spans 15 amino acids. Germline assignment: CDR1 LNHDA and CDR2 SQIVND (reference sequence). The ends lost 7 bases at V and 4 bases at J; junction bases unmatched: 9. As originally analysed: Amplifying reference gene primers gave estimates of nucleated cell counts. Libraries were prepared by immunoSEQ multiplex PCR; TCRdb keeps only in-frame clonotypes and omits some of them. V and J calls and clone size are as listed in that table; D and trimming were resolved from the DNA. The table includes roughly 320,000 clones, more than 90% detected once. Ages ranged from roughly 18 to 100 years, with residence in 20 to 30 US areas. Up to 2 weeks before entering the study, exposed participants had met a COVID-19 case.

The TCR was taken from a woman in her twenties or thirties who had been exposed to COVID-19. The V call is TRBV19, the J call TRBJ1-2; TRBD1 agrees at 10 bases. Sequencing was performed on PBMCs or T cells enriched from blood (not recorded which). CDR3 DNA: TGTGCCAGTACCAACGACAGGGGGCACGGCTATGGCTACACCTTC. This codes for CASTNDRGHGYGYTF.